Listed below are T cell receptor beta chains from one sample, sequenced in a study of PD-1 blockade in classical Hodgkin lymphoma. Produced via immunoSEQ multiplex PCR; TCRdb's table is partial and in-frame only. The table has roughly 140,000 clones, 78% seen once. The sample here was peripheral blood mononuclear cells (PBMCs), taken before the second cycle of nivolumab. These receptor sequences come from a human donor with classical Hodgkin lymphoma. Both conserved end residues are part of each CDR3. The D gene is left open where the match is weak. The size field is filled for only some rows; it gives once, few, many or a size class.

TRBV9	-	TRBJ2-3	TRBD2	TGTGCCAGCAGCGTAGGAAGCGGGGGGGCAGATACGCAGTATTTT	CASSVGSGGADTQYF
TRBV30	-	TRBJ1-1	-	TGTGCCTGGAGTGTGGTAGGGAACACTGAAGCTTTCTTT	CAWSVVGNTEAFF
TRBV9	-	TRBJ1-2	-	TGTGCCAGCAGCGTAGATGCCGTGCTGGTCTATGGCTACACCTTC	CASSVDAVLVYGYTF
TRBV7-9	many	TRBJ1-1	TRBD1	TGTGCCAGCAGCGCAACAGGGGGCCGGGATGAAGCTTTCTTT	CASSATGGRDEAFF
TRBV7-8	-	TRBJ1-1	-	TGTGCCAGCAGCTTTGTGCTTGTGGGGTTGAACACTGAAGCTTTCTTT	CASSFVLVGLNTEAFF
TRBV19	few	TRBJ2-2	TRBD1	TGTGCCAGTAGTGGGGGACAGGGGACCGGGGAGCTGTTTTTT	CASSGGQGTGELFF
TRBV7-2	-	TRBJ2-7	-	TGTGCCAGCAGCTTACTGGGGGGCTCGAGAAACGAGCAGTACTTC	CASSLLGGSRNEQYF
TRBV5-4	-	TRBJ1-1	-	TGTGCCAGCAGCTTGGACTCAGGGTGGAACACTGAAGCTTTCTTT	CASSLDSGWNTEAFF
TRBV5-4	-	TRBJ1-2	-	TGTGCCAGCAGCCGGGACATCCGTGGCTACACCTTC	CASSRDIRGYTF
TRBV6-6	-	TRBJ2-7	-	TGTGCCAGCAGTTACCGCTCCGGGCCAACCTACGAGCAGTACTTC	CASSYRSGPTYEQYF
TRBV4-2	many	TRBJ1-5	-	TGTGCCAGCAGCCAAGGGACAGTGAATCAGCCCCAGCATTTT	CASSQGTVNQPQHF
TRBV6-1	-	TRBJ1-1	-	TGTGCCAGCAGTGAATACCCCCGGCGGGACACTGAAGCTTTCTTT	CASSEYPRRDTEAFF
TRBV18	-	TRBJ1-2	TRBD1	TGTGCCAGCTCACCATTTCTGGACAGGGGAGGAGGCTACACCTTC	CASSPFLDRGGGYTF
TRBV7-9	-	TRBJ1-2	-	TGTGCCAGCAGCTTTGGTCCCAGTCACTATGGCTACACCTTC	CASSFGPSHYGYTF
TRBV27	-	TRBJ2-1	TRBD2	TGTGCCAGCAGTTTAGAATACAGGGGACTAGCGGGAGAAGCTGAGCAGTTCTTC	CASSLEYRGLAGEAEQFF
TRBV2	-	TRBJ1-4	-	TGTGCCAGCAGGGCAGGGCGAGGGGGAGAAAAACTGTTTTTT	CASRAGRGGEKLFF
TRBV28	-	TRBJ2-4	TRBD2	TGTGCCAGCAGTTTCCCCGGGACTAGCGGGAGGGGAGGGATTCAGTACTTC	CASSFPGTSGRGGIQYF
TRBV7-9	-	TRBJ2-5	-	TGTGCCAGCAGCTTCTTGGGGCAAGAGACCCAGTACTTC	CASSFLGQETQYF
TRBV19	-	TRBJ2-2	-	TGTGCCAGTAGTGCAGGACAGAACACCGGGGAGCTGTTTTTT	CASSAGQNTGELFF
TRBV18	-	TRBJ2-5	-	TGTGCCAGCTCACCACCGTTAATCCGGATTCAAGAGACCCAGTACTTC	CASSPPLIRIQETQYF
TRBV5-1	-	TRBJ1-2	-	TGCGCCAGCAGCTTTGACCAGAACTATGGCTACACCTTC	CASSFDQNYGYTF
TRBV30	once	TRBJ2-7	-	TGTGCCTGGCACAGCCCCTACGAGCAGTACTTC	CAWHSPYEQYF
TRBV5-1	-	TRBJ2-2	-	TGCGCCAGCAGCTTGGACGGGGGGCGCGAGACCGGGGAGCTGTTTTTT	CASSLDGGRETGELFF
TRBV5-4	-	TRBJ2-3	-	TGTGCCAGCAGCTCACGGTCTAGCTGGGGGGAGCGGGATACGCAGTATTTT	CASSSRSSWGERDTQYF
TRBV10-3	-	TRBJ1-2	-	TGTGCCATCAGTGAGAGCCAGGCCAGCTATGGCTACACCTTC	CAISESQASYGYTF
TRBV18	-	TRBJ1-6	TRBD1	TGTGCCAGCTCACCAATTCAGGGGGTGGGTAGTTATTCACCCCTCCACTTT	CASSPIQGVGSYSPLHF
TRBV28	-	TRBJ1-2	-	TGTGCCAGCAGTTTATGGTGGGGGGCGAACTATGGCTACACCTTC	CASSLWWGANYGYTF
TRBV25-1	-	TRBJ2-5	TRBD1	TGTGCCAGCACCCCCAGGACAGGGTTTGGAGAGACCCAGTACTTC	CASTPRTGFGETQYF
TRBV5-4	-	TRBJ2-5	TRBD2	TGTGCCAGCAGCCCAGGACTAGACCAAGAGACCCAGTACTTC	CASSPGLDQETQYF
TRBV28	-	TRBJ2-2	TRBD1	TGTGCCAGCAGTTTAGGGGACAGACACACCGGGGAGCTGTTTTTT	CASSLGDRHTGELFF
TRBV19	-	TRBJ1-1	-	TGTGCCAGTATTGAGACAGGGAACACTGAAGCTTTCTTT	CASIETGNTEAFF
TRBV7-2	many	TRBJ1-1	-	TGTGCCAGCAGCGCCGACACGAACACTGAAGCTTTCTTT	CASSADTNTEAFF
TRBV19	-	TRBJ2-5	-	TGTGCCAGTAGTCCCGGACATCTAGGGGAGACCCAGTACTTC	CASSPGHLGETQYF
TRBV2	-	TRBJ1-5	-	TGTGCCAGCACTCCCGGAACAGGTCAGCCCCAGCATTTT	CASTPGTGQPQHF
TRBV6-6	-	TRBJ2-7	TRBD1	TGTGCCAGCAGTCCGAACAGGGGGGTGAGTGAGCAGTACTTC	CASSPNRGVSEQYF
TRBV4-3	-	TRBJ2-3	TRBD2	TGCGCCAGCAGCCAAGCCAGCGGGAGAACAGATACGCAGTATTTT	CASSQASGRTDTQYF
TRBV28	-	TRBJ2-7	-	TGTGCCAGCAGTTTTCGGCACGAGCAGTACTTC	CASSFRHEQYF
TRBV14	few	TRBJ1-4	-	TGTGCCAGCAGCCCAGGGTTTTTTACTAATGAAAAACTGTTTTTT	CASSPGFFTNEKLFF
TRBV6-5	-	TRBJ1-1	-	TGTGCCAGCAGTTACCTCAGTGGGACCGCTGAAGCTTTCTTT	CASSYLSGTAEAFF
TRBV5-6	-	TRBJ2-7	TRBD1	TGTGCCAGCAGCTTGGGTACAGGGGACCCCTACGAGCAGTACTTC	CASSLGTGDPYEQYF
TRBV27	-	TRBJ1-6	-	TGTGCCAGCAGTCAGGGGATTCGGGATTCACCCCTCCACTTT	CASSQGIRDSPLHF
TRBV5-4	few	TRBJ2-3	TRBD1	TGTGCCAGCAGATACGGACAGGGAGATACGCAGTATTTT	CASRYGQGDTQYF
TRBV27	-	TRBJ2-3	TRBD1	TGTGCCAGCAGTTTATTTGGACAGGGGACAGATACGCAGTATTTT	CASSLFGQGTDTQYF
TRBV7-2	-	TRBJ2-2	-	TGTGCCAGCAGCTTCCCAGGGTTACAGGCCGGGGAGCTGTTTTTT	CASSFPGLQAGELFF
TRBV6-6	-	TRBJ2-2	TRBD2	TGTGCCAGCAAGACGTGGGAGGGCGATACCGGGGAGCTGTTTTTT	CASKTWEGDTGELFF
TRBV2	-	TRBJ2-5	-	TGTGCCAGCAGTGAAGCTCTGGGGGGCGAGACCCAGTACTTC	CASSEALGGETQYF
TRBV10-3	few	TRBJ1-1	TRBD1	TGTGCCATCAGTGAGTCGGACAGGGGGGGTTTCTTT	CAISESDRGGFF
TRBV28	once	TRBJ2-1	TRBD2	TGTGCCAGCAGTCCAGTAAGGTTAGCGGGACCCAATGAGCAGTTCTTC	CASSPVRLAGPNEQFF
TRBV28	-	TRBJ1-2	-	TGTGCCAGCACCCGGGTCAGGGCCTATGGCTACACCTTC	CASTRVRAYGYTF
TRBV29-1	many	TRBJ2-7	TRBD1	TGCAGCGTACTACAGAACAGGGGTATCTACGAGCAGTACTTC	CSVLQNRGIYEQYF
TRBV2	-	TRBJ1-5	-	TGTGCCAGCAGGAAAGGTGTTACAGGGAGCAATCAGCCCCAGCATTTT	CASRKGVTGSNQPQHF
TRBV5-6	-	TRBJ2-7	TRBD2	TGTGCCAGCAGCTTGCCAAGCGGGGGCCGCTCCTACGAGCAGTACTTC	CASSLPSGGRSYEQYF
TRBV19	once	TRBJ1-5	TRBD1	TGTGCCAGCAGCTACAGGGGGGGTCAGCCCCAGCATTTT	CASSYRGGQPQHF
TRBV18	-	TRBJ2-7	-	TGTGCCAGCTCGCTGGGGGGAAACGAGCAGTACTTC	CASSLGGNEQYF
TRBV7-2	-	TRBJ2-5	TRBD2	TGTGCCAGCAGCCCTCAGGGACTAGCGGGGCGGGAGACCCAGTACTTC	CASSPQGLAGRETQYF
TRBV7-9	-	TRBJ1-3	-	TGTGCCAGCAGCCTAGACAGCATCTCCTCTGGAAACACCATATATTTT	CASSLDSISSGNTIYF
TRBV4-3	-	TRBJ1-6	-	TGCGCCAGCAGCCAAGACCTTAATTCACCCCTCCACTTT	CASSQDLNSPLHF
TRBV5-1	-	TRBJ2-3	TRBD2	TGCGCCAGCAGCTACTGGGCGGGACGGGCTAGCGGTCGCCCAGATACGCAGTATTTT	CASSYWAGRASGRPDTQYF
TRBV27	few	TRBJ2-2	TRBD2	TGTGCCAGCAGTGTACTAGCGGGGGACCATACCGGGGAGCTGTTTTTT	CASSVLAGDHTGELFF
TRBV7-6	once	TRBJ2-7	-	TGTGCCAGCAGCTTAGAGGAATACTACGAGCAGTACTTC	CASSLEEYYEQYF